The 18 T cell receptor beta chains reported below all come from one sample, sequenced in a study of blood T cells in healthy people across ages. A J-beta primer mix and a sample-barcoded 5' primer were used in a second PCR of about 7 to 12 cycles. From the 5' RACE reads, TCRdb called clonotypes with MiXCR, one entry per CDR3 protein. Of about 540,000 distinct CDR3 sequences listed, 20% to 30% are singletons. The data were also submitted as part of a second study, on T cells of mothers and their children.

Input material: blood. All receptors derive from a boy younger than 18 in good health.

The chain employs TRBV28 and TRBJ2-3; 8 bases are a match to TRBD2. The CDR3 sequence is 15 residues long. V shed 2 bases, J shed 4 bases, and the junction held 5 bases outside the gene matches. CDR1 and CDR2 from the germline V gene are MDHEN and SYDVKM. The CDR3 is CASSLTAGGSDTQYF. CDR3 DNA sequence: TGTGCCAGCAGTTTAACGGCGGGAGGCTCAGATACGCAGTATTTT.

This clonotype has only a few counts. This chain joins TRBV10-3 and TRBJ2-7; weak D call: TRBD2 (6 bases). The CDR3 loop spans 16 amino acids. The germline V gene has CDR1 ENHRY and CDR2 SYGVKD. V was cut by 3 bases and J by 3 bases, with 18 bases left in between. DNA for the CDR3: TGTGCCATCAGTGACTCTCCGATAAGCGGGTACTACGAGCAGTACTTC. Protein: CAISDSPISGYYEQYF.

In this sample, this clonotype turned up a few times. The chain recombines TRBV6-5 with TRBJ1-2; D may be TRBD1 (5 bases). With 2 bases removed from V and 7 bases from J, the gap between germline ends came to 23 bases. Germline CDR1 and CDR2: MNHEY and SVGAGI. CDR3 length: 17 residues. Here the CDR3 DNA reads TGTGCCAGCAGTTACACCCCTAGGTCGCACAGGCGCTCTGGCTACACCTTC. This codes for CASSYTPRSHRRSGYTF.

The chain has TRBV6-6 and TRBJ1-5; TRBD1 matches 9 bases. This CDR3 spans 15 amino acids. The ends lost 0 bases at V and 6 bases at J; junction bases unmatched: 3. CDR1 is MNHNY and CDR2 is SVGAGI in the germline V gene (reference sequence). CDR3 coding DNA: TGTGCCAGCAGTTACTCGGAGACAGGGGGTCAGCCCCAGCATTTT. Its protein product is CASSYSETGGQPQHF.

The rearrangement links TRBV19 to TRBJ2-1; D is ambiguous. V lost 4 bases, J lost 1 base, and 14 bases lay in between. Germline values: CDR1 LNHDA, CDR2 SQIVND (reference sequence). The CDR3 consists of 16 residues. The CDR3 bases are TGTGCCAGTAGTAGGCTGGCGTTTGGGTCCTACAATGAGCAGTTCTTC. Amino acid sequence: CASSRLAFGSYNEQFF.

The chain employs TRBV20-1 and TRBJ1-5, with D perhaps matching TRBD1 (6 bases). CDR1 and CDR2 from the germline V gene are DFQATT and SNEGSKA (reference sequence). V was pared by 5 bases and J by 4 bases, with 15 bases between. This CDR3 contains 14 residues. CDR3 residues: CSASRGQSNQPQHF. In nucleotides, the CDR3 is TGCAGTGCTTCCCGAGGACAGTCAAATCAGCCCCAGCATTTT.

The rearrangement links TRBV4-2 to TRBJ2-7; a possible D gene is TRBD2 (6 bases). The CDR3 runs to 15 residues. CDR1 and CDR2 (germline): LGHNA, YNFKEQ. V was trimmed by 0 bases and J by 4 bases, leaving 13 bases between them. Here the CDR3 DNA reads TGTGCCAGCAGCCAAGAGTTCCTAGCGCCTTACGAGCAGTACTTC. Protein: CASSQEFLAPYEQYF.

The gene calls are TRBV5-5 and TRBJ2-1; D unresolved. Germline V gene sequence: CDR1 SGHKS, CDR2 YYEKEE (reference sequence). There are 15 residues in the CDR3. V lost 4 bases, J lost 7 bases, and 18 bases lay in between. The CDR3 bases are TGTGCCAGCAGCCCACAACACGCGCTTGGGAATGAGCAGTTCTTC. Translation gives CASSPQHALGNEQFF.

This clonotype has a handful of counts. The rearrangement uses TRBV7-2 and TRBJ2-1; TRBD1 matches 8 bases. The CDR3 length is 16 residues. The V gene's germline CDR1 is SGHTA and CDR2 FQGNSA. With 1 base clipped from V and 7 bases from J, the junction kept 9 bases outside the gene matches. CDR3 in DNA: TGTGCCAGCAGCTTAGTAGTGACAGGGGTCAGGAATGAGCAGTTCTTC. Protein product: CASSLVVTGVRNEQFF.

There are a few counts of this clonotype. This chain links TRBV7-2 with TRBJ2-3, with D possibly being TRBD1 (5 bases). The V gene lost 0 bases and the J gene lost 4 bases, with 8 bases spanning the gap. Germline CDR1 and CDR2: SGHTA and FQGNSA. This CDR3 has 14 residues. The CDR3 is CASSLAGPPDTQYF. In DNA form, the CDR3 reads TGTGCCAGCAGCTTAGCGGGGCCCCCAGATACGCAGTATTTT.

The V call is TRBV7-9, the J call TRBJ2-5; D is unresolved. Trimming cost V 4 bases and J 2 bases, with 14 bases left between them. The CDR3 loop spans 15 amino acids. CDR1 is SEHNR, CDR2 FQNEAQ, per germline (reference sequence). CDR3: CASSSDGSAQETQYF. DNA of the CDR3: TGTGCCAGCAGCTCCGATGGGTCAGCGCAAGAGACCCAGTACTTC. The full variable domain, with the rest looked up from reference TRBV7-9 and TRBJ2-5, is DTGVSQNPRHKITKRGQNVTFRCDPISEHNRLYWYRQTLGQGPEFLTYFQNEAQLEKSRLLSDRFSAERPKGSFSTLEIQRTEQGDSAMYLCASSSDGSAQETQYFGPGTRLLVL.

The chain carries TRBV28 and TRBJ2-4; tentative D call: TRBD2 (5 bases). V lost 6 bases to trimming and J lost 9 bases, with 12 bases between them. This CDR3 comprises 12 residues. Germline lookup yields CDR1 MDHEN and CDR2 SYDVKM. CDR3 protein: CASRPGSGIQYF. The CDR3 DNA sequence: TGTGCCAGCAGACCGGGATCAGGCATTCAGTACTTC.

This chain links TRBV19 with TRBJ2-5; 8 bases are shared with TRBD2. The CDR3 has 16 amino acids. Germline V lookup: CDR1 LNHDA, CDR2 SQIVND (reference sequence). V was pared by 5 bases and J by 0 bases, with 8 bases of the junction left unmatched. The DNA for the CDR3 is TGTGCCAGTAGTCCCGGGGGGGCCGGTTACCAAGAGACCCAGTACTTC. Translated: CASSPGGAGYQETQYF.

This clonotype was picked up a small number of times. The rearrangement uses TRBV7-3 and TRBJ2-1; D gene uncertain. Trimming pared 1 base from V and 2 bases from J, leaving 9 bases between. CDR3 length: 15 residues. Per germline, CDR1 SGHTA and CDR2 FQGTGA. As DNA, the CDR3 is TGTGCCAGCAGCTTAAACACCTCCCCCTACAATGAGCAGTTCTTC. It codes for CASSLNTSPYNEQFF. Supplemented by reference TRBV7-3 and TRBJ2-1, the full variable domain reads GAGVSQTPSNKVTEKGKYVELRCDPISGHTALYWYRQSLGQGPEFLIYFQGTGAADDSGLPNDRFFAVRPEGSVSTLKIQRTERGDSAVYLCASSLNTSPYNEQFFGPGTRLTVL.

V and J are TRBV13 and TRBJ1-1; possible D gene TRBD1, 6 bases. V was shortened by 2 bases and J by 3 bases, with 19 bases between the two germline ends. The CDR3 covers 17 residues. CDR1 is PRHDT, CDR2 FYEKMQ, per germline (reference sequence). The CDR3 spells CASSLWGRGGRDTEAFF. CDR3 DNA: TGTGCCAGCAGCTTATGGGGGAGAGGGGGTAGGGACACTGAAGCTTTCTTT.

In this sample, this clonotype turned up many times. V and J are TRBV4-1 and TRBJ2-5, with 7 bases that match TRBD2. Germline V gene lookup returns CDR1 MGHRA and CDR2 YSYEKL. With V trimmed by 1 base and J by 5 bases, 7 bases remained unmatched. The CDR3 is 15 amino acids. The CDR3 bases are TGCGCCAGCAGCCAAGCAGGTAGCGGGCGGGAGACCCAGTACTTC. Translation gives CASSQAGSGRETQYF.

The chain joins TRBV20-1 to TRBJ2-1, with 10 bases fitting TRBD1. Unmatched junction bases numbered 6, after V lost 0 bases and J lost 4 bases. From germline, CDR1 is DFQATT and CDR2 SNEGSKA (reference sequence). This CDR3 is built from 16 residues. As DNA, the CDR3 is TGCAGTGCTAGAGAGCACACGGGACAGGGGTACAATGAGCAGTTCTTC. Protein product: CSAREHTGQGYNEQFF.

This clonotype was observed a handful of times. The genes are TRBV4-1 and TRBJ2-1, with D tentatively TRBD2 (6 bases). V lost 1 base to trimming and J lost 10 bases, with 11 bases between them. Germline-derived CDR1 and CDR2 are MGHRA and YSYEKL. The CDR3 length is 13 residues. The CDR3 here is CASSQVPGDEQFF. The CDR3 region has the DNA TGCGCCAGCAGCCAAGTTCCGGGAGACGAGCAGTTCTTC.